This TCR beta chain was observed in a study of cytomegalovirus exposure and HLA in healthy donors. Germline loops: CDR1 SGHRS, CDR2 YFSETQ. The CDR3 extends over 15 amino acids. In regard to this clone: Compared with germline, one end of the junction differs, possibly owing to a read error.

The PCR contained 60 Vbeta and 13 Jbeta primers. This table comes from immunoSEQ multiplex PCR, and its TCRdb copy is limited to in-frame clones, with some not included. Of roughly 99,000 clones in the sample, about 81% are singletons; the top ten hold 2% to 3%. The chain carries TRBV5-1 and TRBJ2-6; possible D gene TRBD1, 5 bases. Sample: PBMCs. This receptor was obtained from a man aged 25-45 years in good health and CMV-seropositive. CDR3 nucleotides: TGCGCCAGCAGCTTGGGTGTCTCTGGGGCCAACGGCCTGACTTTC. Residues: CASSLGVSGANGLTF.